This entry lists 31 T cell receptor beta chains sequenced from one sample in a study of early T cells in non-severe SARS-CoV-2 infection. TCRdb re-analysed the 5' RACE reads in MiXCR, keeping a single row per CDR3 protein. The sample lists roughly 86,000 distinct CDR3 sequences; roughly 14% were seen once. The sequencing input was whole blood. These receptor sequences come from an adult who was a healthcare worker with PCR-confirmed SARS-CoV-2 infection or an uninfected control (not recorded which).

This clonotype was observed a handful of times. The V and J genes are TRBV7-3 and TRBJ2-3; D is perhaps TRBD1 (6 bases). Trimming pared 4 bases from V and 4 bases from J, leaving 9 bases between. The germline V gene has CDR1 SGHTA and CDR2 FQGTGA. The CDR3 runs to 13 residues. This CDR3 is CASSSTGSDTQYF. CDR3 coding DNA: TGTGCCAGCAGCTCCACAGGGTCAGATACGCAGTATTTT. The full variable domain, with the rest looked up from reference TRBV7-3 and TRBJ2-3, is GAGVSQTPSNKVTEKGKYVELRCDPISGHTALYWYRQSLGQGPEFLIYFQGTGAADDSGLPNDRFFAVRPEGSVSTLKIQRTERGDSAVYLCASSSTGSDTQYFGPGTRLTVL.

This clonotype occurred many times. V and J are TRBV5-3 and TRBJ2-7, with a tentative D call TRBD1 (6 bases). TRBV5-3 is an open reading frame, and its role is uncertain. V was shortened by 2 bases and J by 5 bases, with 17 bases between the two germline ends. The CDR3 runs 15 residues. Here the CDR3 DNA reads TGTGCCAGAAGCTTTCGACCGGGACATACGAACGAGCAGTACGTC. It specifies CARSFRPGHTNEQYV.

The V and J genes are TRBV6-5 and TRBJ2-5, with TRBD1 as a possible D gene (5 bases). There are 15 residues in the CDR3. With 0 bases removed from V and 2 bases from J, the gap between germline ends came to 10 bases. Germline V gene lookup returns CDR1 MNHEY and CDR2 SVGAGI. The DNA of the CDR3 is TGTGCCAGCAGTTACTCGTGGGCAGGGCAAGAGACCCAGTACTTC. As protein: CASSYSWAGQETQYF.

This clonotype was found a few times. The chain recombines TRBV12-3 or TRBV12-4 with TRBJ2-3, with TRBD2 matching over 12 bases. This CDR3 spans 19 amino acids. The V gene end was trimmed by 2 bases and the J gene end by 2 bases; junction bases not matched to a gene: 11. The CDR3 loop reads CASSLTWGGTSGLTDTQYF. As DNA, the CDR3 is TGTGCCAGCAGTTTAACTTGGGGGGGGACTAGCGGGCTCACAGATACGCAGTATTTT.

The gene calls are TRBV28 and TRBJ2-6; 11 bases map to TRBD1. Germline V lookup: CDR1 MDHEN, CDR2 SYDVKM. This CDR3 has 18 residues. Losses at the gene ends were 3 bases for V and 0 bases for J; bases not matched to a gene: 4. CDR3 DNA sequence: TGTGCCAGCAGTTTTTGGGACAGGGGGACCTCTGGGGCCAACGTCCTGACTTTC. Encoded protein: CASSFWDRGTSGANVLTF. Variable domain in full (rest from reference TRBV28 and TRBJ2-6): DVKVTQSSRYLVKRTGEKVFLECVQDMDHENMFWYRQDPGLGLRLIYFSYDVKMKEKGDIPEGYSVSREKKERFSLILESASTNQTSMYLCASSFWDRGTSGANVLTFGAGSRLTVL.

This clonotype was counted a few times. This chain links TRBV20-1 with TRBJ1-6, with D uncertain. The ends were cut back, 1 base at V and 4 bases at J, with 8 bases in the middle. This CDR3 has 14 residues. CDR1 DFQATT and CDR2 SNEGSKA come from the germline V gene (reference sequence). The CDR3 DNA reads as TGCAGTGCTAGAGGGTTGGGGTATAATTCACCCCTCCACTTT. This encodes CSARGLGYNSPLHF.

This clonotype was detected only a few times. The chain couples TRBV27 to TRBJ2-2; D uncertain. Germline CDR1 is MNHEY and CDR2 is SMNVEV (reference sequence). Trimming pared 1 base from V and 1 base from J, leaving 10 bases between. CDR3 length equals 16 residues. CDR3 in DNA: TGTGCCAGCAGTTTATGGCAGGCCAGGAACACCGGGGAGCTGTTTTTT. The encoded protein is CASSLWQARNTGELFF.

This clonotype was seen many times. The chain carries TRBV7-3 and TRBJ2-3; TRBD2 matches 7 bases. Per the germline V gene, CDR1 is SGHTA and CDR2 is FQGTGA. V trimming: 2 bases; J trimming: 2 bases; junction bases outside the gene matches: 1. The CDR3 length is 14 residues. The CDR3 bases are TGTGCCAGCAGCTTAGGGGACTACACAGATACGCAGTATTTT. This encodes CASSLGDYTDTQYF.

This clonotype was seen a few times. The chain joins TRBV3-1 to TRBJ2-5; a weak D match, TRBD2 (6 bases). The V end lost 4 bases, the J end lost 3 bases, and 15 bases lay between the germline ends. Germline V gene data show CDR1 as LGHDT and CDR2 as YNNKEL (reference sequence). This CDR3 has 15 amino acids. CDR3 region: CASSRRDLREETQYF. CDR3 nucleotides: TGTGCCAGCAGCCGACGGGACTTGAGAGAAGAGACCCAGTACTTC.

There are many counts of this clonotype. This chain joins TRBV12-3 or TRBV12-4 and TRBJ1-5, with a possible D match to TRBD1 (6 bases). The CDR3 extends over 15 amino acids. V gave up 3 bases and J gave up 4 bases, with 13 bases separating them. In DNA, the CDR3 is TGTGCCAGCAGTTTCTCAGGGGTTTTAAATCAGCCCCAGCATTTT. Translated: CASSFSGVLNQPQHF.

This clonotype showed up just a few times. The V call is TRBV24-1, the J call TRBJ2-5; D is perhaps TRBD2 (6 bases). Germline V CDR1 and CDR2: KGHDR, SFDVKD. Trimming took off 5 bases at V and 1 base at J, with 10 bases between the two ends. The CDR3 loop spans 14 amino acids. The chain's CDR3 is CATSGGDFQETQYF. CDR3 sequence (DNA): TGTGCCACCAGTGGGGGGGACTTCCAAGAGACCCAGTACTTC.

This clonotype was picked up a small number of times. This chain uses TRBV12-3 or TRBV12-4 with TRBJ2-3; 7 nucleotides line up with TRBD2. V dropped 3 bases and J dropped 2; count of bases not matched to a gene: 2. This CDR3 contains 14 residues. In DNA, the CDR3 is TGTGCCAGCAGTTTTAGCGGGTACACAGATACGCAGTATTTT. Translated, it gives CASSFSGYTDTQYF.

This clonotype has only a few counts. The chain links TRBV10-2 to TRBJ2-7; 9 bases align to TRBD1. J gave up 6 bases and V 4 bases, and 10 bases lay outside the gene matches. Germline CDR1 reads WSHSY; CDR2 reads SAAADI. This CDR3 region has 15 residues. The CDR3 loop reads CASSADRGKAGEQYV. CDR3 sequence (DNA): TGCGCCAGCAGTGCCGACAGGGGGAAAGCCGGCGAGCAGTACGTC.

On this clonotype: Possible read error: a much larger clone is one base away. The gene calls are TRBV6-6 and TRBJ2-3; 8 bases match TRBD2. This CDR3 is 14 amino acids long. Germline loops: CDR1 MNHNY, CDR2 SVGAGI (reference sequence). V gave up 5 bases and J gave up 0 bases; unmatched junction bases: 1. In DNA, the CDR3 is TGTGCCAGCAGTCGGACTAGCAGCACAGATACGCAGTATTTT. Protein: CASSRTSSTDTQYF.

This clonotype appeared a few times. This chain links TRBV2 with TRBJ1-1, with D unclear. V was shortened by 2 bases and J by 1 base, with 8 bases between the two germline ends. The CDR3 sequence is 14 residues long. Germline CDR1 is SNHLY and CDR2 is FYNNEI. Here the CDR3 DNA reads TGTGCCAGCAGTGAAAAGTCGGGGAACACTGAAGCTTTCTTT. Its protein is CASSEKSGNTEAFF. The whole variable domain, filled in from reference TRBV2 and TRBJ1-1, reads EPEVTQTPSHQVTQMGQEVILRCVPISNHLYFYWYRQILGQKVEFLVSFYNNEISEKSEIFDDQFSVERPDGSNFTLKIRSTKLEDSAMYFCASSEKSGNTEAFFGQGTRLTVV.

To note about this clonotype: The CDR3 end shows no conserved phenylalanine or tryptophan, and so a read error is likely. The chain uses TRBV28 and TRBJ2-6; no definite D call. In germline, CDR1 is MDHEN, CDR2 SYDVKM. The CDR3 is made up of 15 amino acids. Trimming took off 7 bases at V and 3 bases at J, with 13 bases between the two ends. The CDR3 coding sequence is TGTGCCAGCACGTCCGTGTTAGTTGGGGCCAACGTCCTGACTCTC. Its translation is CASTSVLVGANVLTL.

V is TRBV18 and J is TRBJ2-6, with 9 positions matching TRBD1. V was clipped by 6 bases and J by 1 base; unmatched bases: 7. Germline V gene sequence: CDR1 KGHSH, CDR2 LQKENI. The CDR3 extends over 17 amino acids. This CDR3 reads CASSEQGADSGANVLTF. CDR3 sequence (DNA): TGTGCCAGCTCGGAACAGGGGGCTGATTCTGGGGCCAACGTCCTGACTTTC. Full variable domain (remainder filled in from reference TRBV18 and TRBJ2-6): NAGVMQNPRHLVRRRGQEARLRCSPMKGHSHVYWYRQLPEEGLKFMVYLQKENIIDESGMPKERFSAEFPKEGPSILRIQQVVRGDSAAYFCASSEQGADSGANVLTFGAGSRLTVL.

J is TRBJ2-7 and V is TRBV21-1. TRBV21-1 represents a pseudogene. The CDR3 spans 11 residues. CDR3 in amino acids: CASSKGCSLYV. The DNA of the CDR3 is TGTGCCAGCAGCAAAGGGTGTTCCTTGTACGTC.

The chain employs TRBV12-3 or TRBV12-4 and TRBJ1-1, with D hard to call. V was cut by 7 bases and J by 3 bases, with 12 bases left in between. This CDR3 spans 13 amino acids. CDR3 protein: CASTLFSHTEAFF. The DNA for the CDR3 is TGTGCCAGCACGCTTTTCAGCCACACTGAAGCTTTCTTT.

The V call is TRBV20-1, the J call TRBJ2-5; the D call may be TRBD1 or TRBD2 (6 bases each). The CDR3 consists of 14 residues. Trimming took 0 bases from V and 1 from J, leaving 9 bases between them. The germline gives CDR1 DFQATT, CDR2 SNEGSKA (reference sequence). Here the CDR3 DNA reads TGCAGTGCTAGAGACGGGGGCCCCCAAGAGACCCAGTACTTC. It is translated as CSARDGGPQETQYF.

This clonotype showed up just a few times. The chain employs TRBV12-3 or TRBV12-4 and TRBJ1-1, with D uncertain. Trimming removed 5 bases from V and 4 bases from J, with 11 bases in between. The CDR3 runs 13 residues. The CDR3 sequence: CASSPDLSTEAFF. Here the CDR3 DNA reads TGTGCCAGCAGTCCCGACCTCAGCACTGAAGCTTTCTTT.

J is TRBJ1-1 and V is TRBV29-1, with D perhaps matching TRBD1 (6 bases). This CDR3 contains 12 residues. CDR1 SQVTM and CDR2 ANQGSEA come from the germline V gene. V lost 6 bases, J lost 6 bases, and 14 bases lay in between. The CDR3 DNA reads as TGCAGCGTCGATAAAAACAGGGCTGAAGCTTTCTTT. Residues: CSVDKNRAEAFF.

This chain connects TRBV20-1 to TRBJ2-1; TRBD1 aligns across 7 bases. Germline CDR1 and CDR2: DFQATT and SNEGSKA (reference sequence). The V segment lost 0 bases and the J segment 2 bases; nucleotides outside the gene matches: 16. The CDR3 is made up of 19 amino acids. The CDR3 protein is CSARDDPPHRGTAYNEQFF. The CDR3, as DNA: TGCAGTGCTAGAGATGATCCCCCCCACAGGGGAACCGCCTACAATGAGCAGTTCTTC.

The CDR3 DNA sequence: TGTGCCAGCTCACTCGACAGGGAACAGCCCCAGCATTTT. Translation gives CASSLDREQPQHF. The chain recombines TRBV18 with TRBJ1-5, with 7 bases identical to TRBD1. V was pared by 4 bases and J by 7 bases, with 4 bases of the junction left unmatched. There are 13 residues in the CDR3. CDR1 and CDR2 from the germline V gene are KGHSH and LQKENI. The complete variable domain, with remaining parts taken from reference TRBV18 and TRBJ1-5, reads NAGVMQNPRHLVRRRGQEARLRCSPMKGHSHVYWYRQLPEEGLKFMVYLQKENIIDESGMPKERFSAEFPKEGPSILRIQQVVRGDSAAYFCASSLDREQPQHFGDGTRLSIL.

The rearrangement uses TRBV29-1 and TRBJ1-2; 7 bases match TRBD1. CDR1 is SQVTM and CDR2 is ANQGSEA in the germline V gene. CDR3 length: 16 residues. V trimming: 1 base; J trimming: 2 bases; junction bases outside the gene matches: 10. The CDR3 protein is CSVEVTGAAFNYGYTF. CDR3 bases: TGCAGCGTTGAAGTAACAGGGGCAGCCTTCAACTATGGCTACACCTTC.

The chain couples TRBV12-5 to TRBJ1-2; D is unclear. The CDR3 contains 14 residues. V lost 0 bases and J lost 5, with 10 bases in between. Germline V CDR1 and CDR2: LGHNT, FRNRAP. CDR3 DNA: TGTGCTAGTGGTTTGGTATGGGCAGATTATGGCTACACCTTC. This sequence encodes CASGLVWADYGYTF.

The rearrangement uses TRBV7-9 and TRBJ1-1; D is uncertain. This CDR3 is built from 12 residues. From germline, CDR1 is SEHNR and CDR2 FQNEAQ (reference sequence). Trimming pared 7 bases from V and 1 base from J, leaving 7 bases between. The CDR3, as DNA: TGTGCCAGCAATGCACCGAACACTGAAGCTTTCTTT. Translated: CASNAPNTEAFF.

The genes are TRBV7-3 and TRBJ2-1, with 12 bases that match TRBD2. From germline, CDR1 is SGHTA and CDR2 FQGTGA. The CDR3 loop spans 15 amino acids. The V and J ends lost 5 bases and 5 bases, in that order; junction bases with no gene match: 4. CDR3 coding DNA: TGTGCCAGCAGCCGGGGACTAGCGGGCCACAATGAGCAGTTCTTC. Protein sequence: CASSRGLAGHNEQFF.

This clonotype was counted between two and nine times. This CDR3 is CASSQVVAGGREKLFF. The DNA of the CDR3 is TGTGCCAGCAGCCAAGTTGTCGCAGGGGGCCGGGAAAAACTGTTTTTT. The chain recombines TRBV3-1 with TRBJ1-4; 8 bases match TRBD1. CDR1 and CDR2 from the germline V gene are LGHDT and YNNKEL (reference sequence). Germline trimming cut 1 base from V and 8 bases from J; bases unmatched to any gene: 9. The CDR3 runs to 16 residues.

This clonotype was detected only a few times. This sequence joins TRBV20-1 and TRBJ2-5, with 15 bases fitting TRBD2. Trimming took 6 bases from V and 1 from J; bases not matched to a gene: 3. The germline V gene encodes CDR1 DFQATT and CDR2 SNEGSKA (reference sequence). The CDR3 contains 15 residues. CDR3 region: CSAPGLAGGQETQYF. CDR3 in DNA: TGCAGTGCACCGGGACTAGCGGGGGGCCAAGAGACCCAGTACTTC.

The chain links TRBV6-6 to TRBJ2-4, with D uncertain. The CDR3 loop spans 18 amino acids. V lost 5 bases and J 0 bases, leaving 20 bases between the germline ends. The germline gives CDR1 MNHNY, CDR2 SVGAGI (reference sequence). This chain's CDR3 is CASSTEPTEFLAKNIQYF. Written as DNA, the CDR3 is TGTGCCAGCAGTACCGAACCGACCGAATTCCTAGCCAAAAACATTCAGTACTTC.